The 11 T cell receptor beta chains below come from one sample, sequenced in a study of cytomegalovirus exposure and HLA in healthy donors. 60 Vbeta and 13 Jbeta primers were used in PCR. Using immunoSEQ multiplex PCR, the repertoire was profiled, and TCRdb retains in-frame clones only, with some absent. The table has 150,000 to 200,000 clones, 82% seen once. The sample taken for sequencing was PBMCs. The receptors originated from a man aged 40-50 years in good health and CMV-seronegative.

This chain connects TRBV11-1 to TRBJ2-5; 7 bases agree with TRBD1. After removal of 7 bases from V and 2 bases from J, the junction contained 10 bases not matched to a gene. CDR1 is SGHAT and CDR2 is FQDESV in the germline V gene (reference sequence). The CDR3 is made up of 15 amino acids. CDR3 protein: CASTRFEGAQETQYF. For the CDR3, the DNA is TGTGCCAGCACCCGGTTTGAGGGGGCGCAAGAGACCCAGTACTTC.

The chain employs TRBV9 and TRBJ2-2; possible D gene TRBD2, 6 bases. The germline gives CDR1 SGDLS, CDR2 YYNGEE. The germline V and J ends were trimmed by 1 base and 6 bases, with 7 bases remaining between them. CDR3 size: 13 residues. The CDR3 nucleotides read TGTGCCAGCAGCGTAAGGAGGGCCGGGGAGCTGTTTTTT. Its translation is CASSVRRAGELFF.

The chain is built from TRBV5-4 and TRBJ2-1; D not certain. Germline CDR1 SGHNT, CDR2 YYREEE (reference sequence). The CDR3 runs to 14 residues. V was pared by 1 base and J by 7 bases, with 12 bases between. CDR3 region: CASSLLLTRNEQFF. In nucleotides, the CDR3 is TGTGCCAGCAGCTTGCTGTTAACCAGGAATGAGCAGTTCTTC.

The chain combines TRBV19 with TRBJ1-5; 9 nucleotides align to TRBD1. V lost 4 bases and J lost 5; bases outside the gene matches: 9. Germline V gene sequence: CDR1 LNHDA, CDR2 SQIVND (reference sequence). The CDR3 totals 16 residues. In DNA, the CDR3 is TGTGCCAGTAGTACTAAAGACAGGGGGAGGTATCAGCCCCAGCATTTT. Protein: CASSTKDRGRYQPQHF.

This clone was detected a few times. The CDR3 is CASRGQGPYNEQFF. The CDR3 coding sequence is TGTGCCAGCAGGGGACAGGGACCCTACAATGAGCAGTTCTTC. This chain uses TRBV6-5 with TRBJ2-1, with 9 bases identical to TRBD1. Trimming at V came to 6 bases and at J to 2 bases, leaving 2 bases not matched to a gene. Germline V gene lookup returns CDR1 MNHEY and CDR2 SVGAGI. The CDR3 is 14 residues long.

The J gene is TRBJ2-2, the V gene TRBV4-3; tentatively, D is TRBD2 (7 bases). The CDR3 length is 17 residues. Trimming removed 0 bases at V and 6 bases at J, with 17 bases between. The germline V gene has CDR1 LGHNA and CDR2 YSLEER. CDR3 coding DNA: TGCGCCAGCAGCCAAGAAGGGGGTTGGGAGGGCGCCGGGGAGCTGTTTTTT. It codes for CASSQEGGWEGAGELFF.

This clone was counted only a few times. For the CDR3, the DNA is TGTGCCAGCAGCCCCACGGGGAGACAGGAAGAGACCCAGTACTTC. This gives the protein CASSPTGRQEETQYF. The chain is built from TRBV11-3 and TRBJ2-5; D is possibly TRBD1 (6 bases). The CDR3 spans 15 residues. V lost 5 bases and J 3 bases, leaving 16 bases between the germline ends. In germline, CDR1 is SGHNT, CDR2 YENEEA.

This chain joins TRBV5-8 and TRBJ2-7; no clear D. Between the trimmed V and J ends, which lost 4 bases and 3 bases, there was a span of 20 bases. There are 16 residues in the CDR3. The V gene's germline CDR1 is SGHTS and CDR2 YDEGEE. CDR3 sequence: CASSLRGVPRVYEQYF. The CDR3 nucleotides are TGTGCCAGCAGCCTCCGAGGTGTCCCCCGAGTCTACGAGCAGTACTTC.

The chain uses TRBV7-2 and TRBJ2-7; 9 nucleotides agree with TRBD2. The ends lost 3 bases at V and 2 bases at J; junction bases unmatched: 2. This CDR3 has 14 residues. CDR1 is SGHTA and CDR2 is FQGNSA in the germline V gene. The CDR3 protein is CASSFGGGAYEQYF. The CDR3 DNA sequence: TGTGCCAGCAGCTTCGGCGGGGGGGCCTACGAGCAGTACTTC.

About this clone itself: Mismatch with germline at one junction end may stem from a read error. The chain links TRBV7-7 to TRBJ2-1; the D gene is possibly TRBD2 (7 bases). CDR1 SSHAT and CDR2 FNYEAQ come from the germline V gene (reference sequence). The CDR3 sequence is 13 residues long. The CDR3 protein is CASSPGGGYQQFF. CDR3 in DNA: TGTGCTAGCAGCCCTGGGGGGGGCTACCAGCAGTTCTTC.

V is TRBV27 and J is TRBJ1-3; 10 bases agree with TRBD1. There are 16 residues in the CDR3. J was trimmed by 2 bases and V by 2 bases; bases with no gene match: 3. Germline V gene lookup returns CDR1 MNHEY and CDR2 SMNVEV (reference sequence). CDR3 sequence: CASSLRGTGAGNTIYF. The CDR3 DNA is TGTGCCAGCAGTTTAAGGGGGACAGGGGCTGGAAACACCATATATTTT.